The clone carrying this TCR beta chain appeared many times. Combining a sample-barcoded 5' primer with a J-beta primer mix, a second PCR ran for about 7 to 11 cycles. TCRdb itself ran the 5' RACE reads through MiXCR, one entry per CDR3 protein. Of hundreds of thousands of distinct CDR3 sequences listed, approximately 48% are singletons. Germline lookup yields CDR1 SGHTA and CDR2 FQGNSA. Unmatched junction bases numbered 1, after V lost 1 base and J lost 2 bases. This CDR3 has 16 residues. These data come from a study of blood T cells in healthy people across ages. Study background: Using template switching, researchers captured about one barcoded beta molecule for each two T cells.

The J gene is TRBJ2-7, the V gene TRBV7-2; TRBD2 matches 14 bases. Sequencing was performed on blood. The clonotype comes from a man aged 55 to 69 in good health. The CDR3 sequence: CASSLVTSGGAYEQYF. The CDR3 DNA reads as TGTGCCAGCAGCTTAGTGACTAGCGGGGGGGCCTACGAGCAGTACTTC.